Listed below are T cell receptor beta chains from one sample, sequenced in a study of human T cells and chemical hapten exposure. TCRdb itself ran the RACE reads through MiXCR, one entry per CDR3 protein. The repertoire holds fewer than 400,000 distinct CDR3 sequences, with approximately 6.9% as singletons. The sequencing here drew on whole blood, taken in connection with sensitization to the hapten diphenylcyclopropenone (DPC). The receptor set was obtained from a woman under 30 with alopecia areata. Some clones in this sample may be carry-over from other donors' samples. The CDR3 runs from the conserved cysteine through the conserved F or W. The D gene is left open where the match is weak. Where a row states a size, it is once, few, many or the class of an expanded clone; other rows omit it.

j_call,clone_size,d_call,v_call,cdr3_aa,cdr3_nt
TRBJ1-1,many,-,TRBV29-1,CSVEAMVNTEAFF,TGCAGCGTTGAGGCGATGGTGAACACTGAAGCTTTCTTT
TRBJ1-6,many,-,TRBV29-1,CSPGGGSSYNSPLHF,TGCAGCCCTGGGGGAGGGAGCTCCTATAATTCACCCCTCCACTTT
TRBJ1-5,many,TRBD1,TRBV6-2/TRBV6-3,CASSRIRDRGRGNQPQHF,TGTGCCAGCAGTCGGATCCGGGACAGGGGAAGGGGCAATCAGCCCCAGCATTTT
TRBJ1-4,-,TRBD1,TRBV20-1,CSATVRTGPEKLFF,TGCAGTGCTACCGTTCGGACAGGGCCAGAAAAACTGTTTTTT
TRBJ2-5,-,TRBD1,TRBV6-6,CASSLQGSGETQYF,TGTGCCAGCAGTCTACAGGGGTCCGGGGAGACCCAGTACTTC
TRBJ2-5,few,-,TRBV10-3,CAIRDYQETQYF,TGTGCCATCAGGGACTATCAAGAGACCCAGTACTTC
TRBJ1-3,many,-,TRBV29-1,CSVVKRGGSGNTIYF,TGCAGCGTTGTTAAAAGGGGTGGCTCTGGAAACACCATATATTTT
TRBJ2-5,many,TRBD2,TRBV9,CASSVGGLAQQETQYF,TGTGCCAGCAGCGTAGGAGGACTAGCGCAGCAAGAGACCCAGTACTTC
TRBJ2-5,-,TRBD1,TRBV28,CASSSLGQVQETQYF,TGTGCCAGCAGTTCGCTGGGACAGGTCCAAGAGACCCAGTACTTC
TRBJ2-2,-,-,TRBV2,CASRRTASGELFF,TGTGCCAGCAGACGGACAGCCTCCGGGGAGCTGTTTTTT
TRBJ2-7,few,TRBD2,TRBV20-1,CSARATSGGFYEQYF,TGCAGTGCTAGAGCGACTAGCGGGGGTTTCTACGAGCAGTACTTC
TRBJ2-1,few,-,TRBV6-5,CATLSDGGGDEQFF,TGTGCCACCCTCTCTGACGGGGGAGGCGATGAGCAGTTCTTC
TRBJ2-3,few,-,TRBV6-2/TRBV6-3,CASSYEADTQYF,TGTGCCAGCAGTTACGAGGCAGATACGCAGTATTTT
TRBJ1-3,-,TRBD1,TRBV6-2/TRBV6-3,CASSYQGQRPGNTIYF,TGTGCCAGCAGTTACCAGGGACAGAGGCCTGGAAACACCATATATTTT
TRBJ1-6,many,-,TRBV7-3,CASSPRRDSPLHF,TGTGCCAGCAGCCCTCGCCGGGATTCACCCCTCCACTTT
TRBJ2-7,-,-,TRBV27,CASSLLADPTYEQYF,TGTGCCAGCAGTTTATTGGCGGACCCGACCTACGAGCAGTACTTC
TRBJ1-2,-,-,TRBV14,CASSIPGPNYGYTF,TGTGCCAGCTCCATACCGGGGCCGAACTATGGCTACACCTTC
TRBJ2-7,-,-,TRBV6-5,CASRPMRAAEQYF,TGTGCCAGCAGACCGATGAGGGCCGCGGAGCAGTACTTC